The source of this T cell receptor beta chain is a study of patients and donors after allogeneic stem cell transplantation. TCRdb itself ran the RT-PCR reads through MiXCR, one entry per CDR3 protein. The table lists 95,000 to 120,000 distinct CDR3 sequences, approximately 35% of them singletons. The CDR3 extends over 19 amino acids. This clonotype originated in a human donor who was either an allogeneic HSCT recipient or a stem cell or donor lymphocyte infusion donor (not recorded which). It is not recorded whose cells these are; they may come from a transplant donor. What was sequenced was blood, either unsorted or a sorted T cell fraction (not recorded which). The gene calls are TRBV21-1 and TRBJ2-7; TRBD1, the table's D call, was not compared with the DNA. TRBV21-1 is tagged as a pseudogene. CDR3 nucleotide sequence: TGTGCCAGCAGCAAAGAGTTCCCCGGGAGCACGCAGATCGGTTACGAGCAGTACTTC. Amino acid sequence: CASSKEFPGSTQIGYEQYF.